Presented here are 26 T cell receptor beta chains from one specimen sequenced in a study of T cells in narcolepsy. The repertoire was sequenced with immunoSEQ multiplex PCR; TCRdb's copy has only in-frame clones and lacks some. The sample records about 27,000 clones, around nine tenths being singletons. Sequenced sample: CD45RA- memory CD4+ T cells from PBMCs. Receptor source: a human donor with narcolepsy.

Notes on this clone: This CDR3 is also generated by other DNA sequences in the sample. Here the CDR3 reads CAISESDRGYGYTF. CDR3 sequence (DNA): TGTGCCATCAGTGAGTCGGACAGGGGCTATGGCTACACCTTC. The chain recombines TRBV10-3 with TRBJ1-2; 9 bases align to TRBD1. The germline CDR1 and CDR2 sequences are ENHRY and SYGVKD. The CDR3 runs to 14 residues. V shed 0 bases and J 4 bases; nucleotides not matched to a gene: 0.

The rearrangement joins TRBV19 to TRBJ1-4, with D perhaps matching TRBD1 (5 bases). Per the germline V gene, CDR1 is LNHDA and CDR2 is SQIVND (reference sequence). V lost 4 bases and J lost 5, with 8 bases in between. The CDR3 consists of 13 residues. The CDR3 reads CASSRGGNEKLFF. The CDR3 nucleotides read TGTGCCAGTAGTAGGGGGGGGAATGAAAAACTGTTTTTT.

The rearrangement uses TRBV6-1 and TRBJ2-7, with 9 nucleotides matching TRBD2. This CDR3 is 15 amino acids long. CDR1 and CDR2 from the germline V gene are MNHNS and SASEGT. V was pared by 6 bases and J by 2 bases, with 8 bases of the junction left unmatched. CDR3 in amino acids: CASSRLADVTYEQYV. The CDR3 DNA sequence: TGTGCCAGCAGCCGACTAGCGGATGTGACCTACGAGCAGTACGTC.

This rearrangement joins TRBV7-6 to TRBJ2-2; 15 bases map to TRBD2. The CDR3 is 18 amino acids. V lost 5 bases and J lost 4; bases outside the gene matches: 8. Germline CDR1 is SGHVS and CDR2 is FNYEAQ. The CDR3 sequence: CASSQGTSGGLSTGELFF. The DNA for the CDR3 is TGTGCCAGCAGCCAGGGGACTAGCGGGGGGCTTTCCACCGGGGAGCTGTTTTTT.

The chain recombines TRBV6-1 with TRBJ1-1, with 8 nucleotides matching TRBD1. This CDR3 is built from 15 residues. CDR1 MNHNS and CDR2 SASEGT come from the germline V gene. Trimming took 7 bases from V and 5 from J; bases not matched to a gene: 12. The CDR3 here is CASTGQGASGTEAFF. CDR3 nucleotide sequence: TGTGCCAGCACCGGGCAGGGGGCGTCGGGGACTGAAGCTTTCTTT.

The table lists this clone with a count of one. CDR3 region: CASSLGPGRNNQPQHF. The CDR3 DNA reads as TGTGCCAGCAGCTTAGGCCCGGGACGGAACAATCAGCCCCAGCATTTT. The rearrangement uses TRBV13 and TRBJ1-5; tentatively, D is TRBD1 (5 bases). Trimming pared 0 bases from V and 3 bases from J, leaving 12 bases between. CDR1 is PRHDT and CDR2 is FYEKMQ in the germline V gene (reference sequence). The CDR3 loop spans 16 amino acids.

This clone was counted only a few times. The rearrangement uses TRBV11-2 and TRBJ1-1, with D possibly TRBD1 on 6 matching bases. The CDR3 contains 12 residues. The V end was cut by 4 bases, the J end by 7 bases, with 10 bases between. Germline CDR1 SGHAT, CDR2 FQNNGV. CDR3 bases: TGTGCCAGCAGCTCAATAGGGGGTGAAGCTTTCTTT. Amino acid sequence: CASSSIGGEAFF.

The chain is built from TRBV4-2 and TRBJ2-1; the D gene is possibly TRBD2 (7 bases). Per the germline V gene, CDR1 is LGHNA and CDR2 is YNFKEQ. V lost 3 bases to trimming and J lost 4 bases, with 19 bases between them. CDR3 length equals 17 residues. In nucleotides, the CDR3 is TGTGCCAGCAGCCAGTTCCCTGGAGGGGGGGCGTACAATGAGCAGTTCTTC. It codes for CASSQFPGGGAYNEQFF.

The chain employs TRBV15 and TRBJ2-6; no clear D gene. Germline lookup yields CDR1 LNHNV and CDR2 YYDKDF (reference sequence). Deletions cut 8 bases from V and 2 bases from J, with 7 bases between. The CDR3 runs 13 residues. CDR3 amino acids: CATGVPGANVLTF. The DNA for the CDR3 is TGTGCCACCGGGGTACCTGGGGCCAACGTCCTGACTTTC.

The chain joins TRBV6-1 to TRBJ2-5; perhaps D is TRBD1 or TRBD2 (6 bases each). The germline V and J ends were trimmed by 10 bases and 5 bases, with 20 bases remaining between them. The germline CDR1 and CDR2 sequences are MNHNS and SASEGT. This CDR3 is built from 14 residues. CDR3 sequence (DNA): TGTGCCACCACAGGGTGGAGGGGTGGGGAGACCCAGTACTTC. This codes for CATTGWRGGETQYF.

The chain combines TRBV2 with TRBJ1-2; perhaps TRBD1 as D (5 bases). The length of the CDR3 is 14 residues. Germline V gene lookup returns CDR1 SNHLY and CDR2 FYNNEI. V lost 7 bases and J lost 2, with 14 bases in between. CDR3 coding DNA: TGTGCCAGCATCCCGCTCGGGACCAACTATGGCTACACCTTC. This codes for CASIPLGTNYGYTF.

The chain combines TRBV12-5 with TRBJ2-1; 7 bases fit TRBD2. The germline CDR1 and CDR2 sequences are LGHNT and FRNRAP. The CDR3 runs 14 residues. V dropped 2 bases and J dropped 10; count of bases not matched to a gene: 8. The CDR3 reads CASGLIGLEEEQFF. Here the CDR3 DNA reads TGTGCTAGTGGTTTGATTGGACTAGAGGAGGAGCAGTTCTTC.

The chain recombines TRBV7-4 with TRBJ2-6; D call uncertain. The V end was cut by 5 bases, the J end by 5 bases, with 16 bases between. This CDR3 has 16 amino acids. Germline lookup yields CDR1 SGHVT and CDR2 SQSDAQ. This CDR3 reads CASSSSSQNRANVLTF. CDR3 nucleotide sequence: TGTGCCAGCAGCAGCAGCTCACAAAATCGGGCCAACGTCCTGACTTTC.

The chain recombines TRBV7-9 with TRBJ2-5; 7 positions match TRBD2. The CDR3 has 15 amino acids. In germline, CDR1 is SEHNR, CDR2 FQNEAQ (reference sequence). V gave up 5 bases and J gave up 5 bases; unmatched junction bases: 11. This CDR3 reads CASSPGGQAGETQYF. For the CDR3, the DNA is TGTGCCAGCAGCCCTGGTGGACAAGCGGGGGAGACCCAGTACTTC.

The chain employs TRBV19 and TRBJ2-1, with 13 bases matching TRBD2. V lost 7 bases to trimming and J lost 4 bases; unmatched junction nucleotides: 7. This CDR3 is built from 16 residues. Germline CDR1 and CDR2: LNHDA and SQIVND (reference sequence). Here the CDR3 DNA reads TGTGCCAGTATTACTAGCGGGGGGGCTAGGTACAATGAGCAGTTCTTC. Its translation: CASITSGGARYNEQFF.

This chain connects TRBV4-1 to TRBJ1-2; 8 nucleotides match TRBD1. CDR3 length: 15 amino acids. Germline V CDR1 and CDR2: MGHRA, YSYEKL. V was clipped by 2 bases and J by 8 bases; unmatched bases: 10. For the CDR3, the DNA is TGCGCCAGCAGCCAACCGCGGGTCAGGGGGCAAGGCTACACCTTC. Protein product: CASSQPRVRGQGYTF.

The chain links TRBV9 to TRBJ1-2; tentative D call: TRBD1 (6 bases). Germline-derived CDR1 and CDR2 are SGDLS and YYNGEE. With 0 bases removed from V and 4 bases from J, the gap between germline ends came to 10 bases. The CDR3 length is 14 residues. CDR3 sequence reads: CASSVGGAAYGYTF. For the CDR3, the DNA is TGTGCCAGCAGCGTAGGGGGGGCCGCCTATGGCTACACCTTC.

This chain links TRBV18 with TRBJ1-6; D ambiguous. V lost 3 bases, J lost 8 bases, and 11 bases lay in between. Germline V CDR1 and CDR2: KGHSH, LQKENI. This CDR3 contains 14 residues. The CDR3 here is CASSPRGIHSPLHF. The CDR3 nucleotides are TGTGCCAGCTCACCGAGAGGGATCCATTCACCCCTCCACTTT.

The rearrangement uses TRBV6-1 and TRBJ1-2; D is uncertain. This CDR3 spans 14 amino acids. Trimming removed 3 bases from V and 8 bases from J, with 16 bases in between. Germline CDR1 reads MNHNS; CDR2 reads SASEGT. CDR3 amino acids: CASSEFEGTGGYTF. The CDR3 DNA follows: TGTGCCAGCAGTGAGTTCGAAGGCACGGGGGGCTACACCTTC.

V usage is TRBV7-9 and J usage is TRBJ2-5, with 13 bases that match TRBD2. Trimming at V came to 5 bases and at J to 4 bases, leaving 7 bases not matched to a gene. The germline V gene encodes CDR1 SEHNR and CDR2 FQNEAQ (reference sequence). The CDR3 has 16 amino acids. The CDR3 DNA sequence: TGTGCCAGCAGCGCCGGGACTAGCGGGGTTGGAGAGACCCAGTACTTC. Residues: CASSAGTSGVGETQYF.

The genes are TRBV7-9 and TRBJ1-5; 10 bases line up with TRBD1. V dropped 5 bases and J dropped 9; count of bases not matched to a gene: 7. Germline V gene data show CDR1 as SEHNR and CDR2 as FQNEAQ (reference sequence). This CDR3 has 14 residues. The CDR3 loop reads CASSPGTGDRPQHF. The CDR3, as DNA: TGTGCCAGCAGCCCCGGGACAGGGGATCGGCCCCAGCATTTT.

The DNA of the CDR3 is TGTGCCAGCATCAACAGGGAATATGAGCAGTTCTTC. It translates to CASINREYEQFF. The V and J genes are TRBV6-5 and TRBJ2-1, with D possibly matching TRBD1 (6 bases). The CDR3 extends over 12 amino acids. Germline values: CDR1 MNHEY, CDR2 SVGAGI. V was cut by 7 bases and J by 8 bases, with 12 bases left in between.

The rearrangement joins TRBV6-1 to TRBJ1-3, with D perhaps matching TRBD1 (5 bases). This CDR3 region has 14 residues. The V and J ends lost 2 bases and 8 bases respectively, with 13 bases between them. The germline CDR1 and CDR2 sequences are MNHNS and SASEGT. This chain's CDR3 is CASSEIRVLDTIYF. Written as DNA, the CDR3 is TGTGCCAGCAGTGAAATCAGGGTGTTAGACACCATATATTTT.

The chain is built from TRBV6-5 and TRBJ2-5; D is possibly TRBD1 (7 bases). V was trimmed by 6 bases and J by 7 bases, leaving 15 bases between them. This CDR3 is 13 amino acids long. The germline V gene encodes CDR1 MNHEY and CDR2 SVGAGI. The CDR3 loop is CASRAAGGGTQYF. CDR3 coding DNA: TGTGCCAGCAGGGCCGCAGGGGGAGGGACCCAGTACTTC.

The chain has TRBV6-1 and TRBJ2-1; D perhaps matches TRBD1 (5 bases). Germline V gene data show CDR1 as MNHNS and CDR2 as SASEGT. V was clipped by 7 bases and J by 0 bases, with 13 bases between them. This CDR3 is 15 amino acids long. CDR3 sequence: CASKVGPGSYNEQFF. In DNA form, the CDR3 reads TGTGCCAGCAAGGTGGGGCCAGGCTCCTACAATGAGCAGTTCTTC.

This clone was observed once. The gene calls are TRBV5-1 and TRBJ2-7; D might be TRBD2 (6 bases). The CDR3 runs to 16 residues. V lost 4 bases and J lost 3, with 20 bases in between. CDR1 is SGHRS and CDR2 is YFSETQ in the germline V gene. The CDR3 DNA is TGCGCCAGCAGCCCCTTTATGGCGGGGAAATACTACGAGCAGTACTTC. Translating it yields CASSPFMAGKYYEQYF.